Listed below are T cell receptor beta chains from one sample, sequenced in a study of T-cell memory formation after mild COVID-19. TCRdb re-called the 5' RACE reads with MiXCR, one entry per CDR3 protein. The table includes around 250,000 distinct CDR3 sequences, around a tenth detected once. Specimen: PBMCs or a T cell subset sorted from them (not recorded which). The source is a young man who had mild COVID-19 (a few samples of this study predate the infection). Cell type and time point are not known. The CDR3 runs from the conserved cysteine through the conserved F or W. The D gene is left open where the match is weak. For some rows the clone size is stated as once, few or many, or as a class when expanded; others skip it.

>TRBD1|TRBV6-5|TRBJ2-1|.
CASSRTGDRRYNEQFF
TGTGCCAGCAGTCGGACAGGGGATCGGCGCTACAATGAGCAGTTCTTC
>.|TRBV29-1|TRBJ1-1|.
CSVKSLAQTDTEAFF
TGCAGCGTTAAATCTCTGGCCCAGACGGACACTGAAGCTTTCTTT
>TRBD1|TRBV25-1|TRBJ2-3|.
CASSARGRGTDTQYF
TGTGCCAGCAGTGCCAGGGGGCGAGGCACAGATACGCAGTATTTT
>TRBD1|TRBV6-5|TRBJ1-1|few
CASRGGGNTEAFF
TGTGCCAGCAGAGGGGGCGGTAACACTGAAGCTTTCTTT
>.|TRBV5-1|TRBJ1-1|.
CASRFEGEAFF
TGCGCCAGCAGATTTGAGGGTGAAGCTTTCTTT
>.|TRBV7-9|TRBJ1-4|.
CASSSTGFVEKLFF
TGTGCCAGCAGCTCAACAGGCTTTGTGGAAAAACTGTTTTTT
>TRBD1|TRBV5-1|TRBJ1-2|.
CASSGAGTGADGYTF
TGCGCCAGCAGCGGGGCCGGGACAGGGGCGGATGGCTACACCTTC
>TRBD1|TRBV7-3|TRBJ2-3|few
CASSLNTGGEDTQYF
TGTGCCAGCAGCTTGAACACAGGGGGCGAGGATACGCAGTATTTT
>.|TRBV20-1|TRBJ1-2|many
CSATGSGGYTF
TGCAGTGCTACAGGGTCGGGTGGCTACACCTTC
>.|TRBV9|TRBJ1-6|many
CASSVAYRETSPLHF
TGTGCCAGCAGCGTAGCGTACAGGGAGACTTCACCCCTCCACTTT
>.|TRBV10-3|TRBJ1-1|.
CAISDGGVVSRGTEAFF
TGTGCCATCAGTGATGGGGGGGTGGTATCAAGGGGGACTGAAGCTTTCTTT
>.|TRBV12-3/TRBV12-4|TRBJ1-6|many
CASSFGTGMDNSPLHF
TGTGCCAGCAGTTTTGGCACAGGGATGGATAATTCACCCCTCCACTTT
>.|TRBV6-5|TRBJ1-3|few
CASSITRTLGNTIYF
TGTGCCAGCTCTATAACCCGGACCCTCGGAAACACCATATATTTT
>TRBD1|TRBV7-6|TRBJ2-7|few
CASSVDRGREQYF
TGTGCCAGCAGCGTGGACAGGGGGCGCGAGCAGTACTTC
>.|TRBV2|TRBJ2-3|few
CASLRTPSGDTQYF
TGTGCCAGCCTCCGAACACCCTCCGGAGATACGCAGTATTTT
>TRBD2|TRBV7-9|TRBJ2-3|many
CASSLWVAGGTDTQYF
TGTGCCAGCAGCTTATGGGTAGCGGGGGGCACAGATACGCAGTATTTT
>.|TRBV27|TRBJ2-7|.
CASISPFRDTHPYEQYF
TGTGCCAGCATCTCCCCTTTTCGAGACACCCATCCCTACGAGCAGTACTTC
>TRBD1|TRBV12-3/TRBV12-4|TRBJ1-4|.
CASSLFGQDNEKLFF
TGTGCCAGCAGTCTCTTCGGACAGGATAATGAAAAACTGTTTTTT
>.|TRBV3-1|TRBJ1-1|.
CASSSRTGNTEAFF
TGTGCCAGCAGCTCCCGGACGGGGAACACTGAAGCTTTCTTT
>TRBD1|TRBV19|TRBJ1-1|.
CASHPDRSNTEAFF
TGTGCCAGTCATCCGGACAGGTCGAACACTGAAGCTTTCTTT
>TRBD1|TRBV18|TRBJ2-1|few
CASSTGTEIFRAYNEQFF
TGTGCCAGCTCAACCGGGACAGAGATCTTTCGCGCCTACAATGAGCAGTTCTTC
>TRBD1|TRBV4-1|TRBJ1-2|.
CASSHVTGDYGYTF
TGCGCCAGCAGCCATGTAACAGGGGACTATGGCTACACCTTC
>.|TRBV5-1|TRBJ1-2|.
CASSPVGDGYTF
TGCGCCAGCAGCCCTGTTGGGGATGGCTACACCTTC
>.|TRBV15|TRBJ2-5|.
CATSRDPPASETQYF
TGTGCCACCAGCAGAGATCCCCCGGCATCCGAGACCCAGTACTTC
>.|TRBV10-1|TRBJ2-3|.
CASSGREGGTDTQYF
TGCGCCAGCAGTGGCAGAGAGGGAGGCACAGATACGCAGTATTTT
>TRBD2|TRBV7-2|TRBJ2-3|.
CASSVLGGEVSDTQYF
TGTGCCAGCAGCGTACTGGGGGGGGAGGTGTCAGATACGCAGTATTTT
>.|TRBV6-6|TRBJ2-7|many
CASSYKDNYEQYF
TGTGCCAGCAGTTACAAAGACAACTACGAGCAGTACTTC
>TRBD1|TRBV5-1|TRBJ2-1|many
CASTPWTGSANEQFF
TGCGCCAGCACACCCTGGACAGGGTCGGCCAATGAGCAGTTCTTC
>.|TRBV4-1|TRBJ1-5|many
CASSQDRGQPQHF
TGCGCCAGCAGCCAAGATCGCGGTCAGCCCCAGCATTTT
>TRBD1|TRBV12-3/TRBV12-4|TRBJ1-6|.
CASRTGNNSPLHF
TGTGCCAGCAGGACAGGGAATAATTCACCCCTCCACTTT
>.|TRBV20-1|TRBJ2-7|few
CSARDPGGVSYEQYF
TGCAGTGCTAGAGATCCAGGGGGGGTCTCCTACGAGCAGTACTTC
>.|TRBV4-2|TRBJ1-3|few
CASSQFDNSGNTIYF
TGTGCCAGCAGCCAATTTGACAACTCTGGAAACACCATATATTTT
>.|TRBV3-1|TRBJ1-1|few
CASSQRNTEAFF
TGTGCCAGCAGCCAACGGAACACTGAAGCTTTCTTT
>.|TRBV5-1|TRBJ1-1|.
CASSLGGTNTEAFF
TGCGCCAGCAGCTTGGGGGGTACCAACACTGAAGCTTTCTTT
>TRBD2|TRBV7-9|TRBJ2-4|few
CASSFPAGGLGLWFGNIQYF
TGTGCCAGCAGCTTTCCAGCGGGGGGACTGGGTCTGTGGTTTGGAAACATTCAGTACTTC